Below are 24 T cell receptor beta chains sequenced from a single sample in a study of blood T cell repertoires in COVID-19. The data were produced by immunoSEQ multiplex PCR, yet TCRdb's version contains in-frame clones alone and is incomplete. Found here are around 150,000 clones, more than 75% of them singletons; the top ten hold more than 6.5%. The sample was peripheral blood. The origin of the receptors is a woman aged 60 to 75 with COVID-19, enrolled during active disease.

This clone showed up just a few times. The chain employs TRBV7-9 and TRBJ1-5; 7 positions agree with TRBD1. The CDR3 extends over 16 amino acids. Germline CDR1 is SEHNR and CDR2 is FQNEAQ (reference sequence). V lost 2 bases, J lost 1 base, and 5 bases stayed unmatched. This CDR3 reads CASSLSEGASNQPQHF. In DNA form, the CDR3 reads TGTGCCAGCAGCTTATCCGAGGGGGCGAGCAATCAGCCCCAGCATTTT. Complete variable domain (other parts from reference TRBV7-9 and TRBJ1-5): DTGVSQNPRHKITKRGQNVTFRCDPISEHNRLYWYRQTLGQGPEFLTYFQNEAQLEKSRLLSDRFSAERPKGSFSTLEIQRTEQGDSAMYLCASSLSEGASNQPQHFGDGTRLSIL.

The chain has TRBV6-5 and TRBJ1-1, with TRBD1 matching 7 bases. The V and J ends lost 5 bases and 11 bases, in that order; junction bases with no gene match: 11. CDR1 and CDR2 (germline): MNHEY, SVGAGI. There are 13 residues in the CDR3. This CDR3 reads CASSPLEEGAAFF. The CDR3 DNA follows: TGTGCCAGCAGTCCCCTAGAGGAGGGGGCGGCTTTCTTT.

CDR3 amino acids: CASSYRGTNSPLHF. The CDR3 nucleotides are TGTGCCAGCAGTTACAGGGGGACTAATTCACCCCTCCACTTT. The V and J genes are TRBV2 and TRBJ1-6; 8 bases are a match to TRBD1. The ends lost 5 bases at V and 6 bases at J; junction bases unmatched: 3. CDR3 size: 14 residues. The germline gives CDR1 SNHLY, CDR2 FYNNEI.

V is TRBV5-4 and J is TRBJ2-3, with D perhaps matching TRBD1 (5 bases). CDR1 and CDR2 from the germline V gene are SGHNT and YYREEE (reference sequence). The germline V and J ends were trimmed by 4 bases and 6 bases, with 12 bases remaining between them. CDR3 length equals 13 residues. CDR3 coding DNA: TGTGCCAGCAGCCAATCAGGGCCCGATACGCAGTATTTT. Encoded protein: CASSQSGPDTQYF. The full variable domain, with the rest looked up from reference TRBV5-4 and TRBJ2-3, is ETGVTQSPTHLIKTRGQQVTLRCSSQSGHNTVSWYQQALGQGPQFIFQYYREEENGRGNFPPRFSGLQFPNYSSELNVNALELDDSALYLCASSQSGPDTQYFGPGTRLTVL.

This clone was seen only once. The chain uses TRBV7-2 and TRBJ2-2, with 10 nucleotides matching TRBD2. Germline V CDR1 and CDR2: SGHTA, FQGNSA. Germline trimming cut 3 bases from V and 8 bases from J; bases unmatched to any gene: 6. The CDR3 sequence is 15 residues long. The chain's CDR3 is CASSFATSGKGELFF. The CDR3 DNA reads as TGTGCCAGCAGCTTTGCAACTAGCGGGAAGGGGGAGCTGTTTTTT.

The J gene is TRBJ1-4, the V gene TRBV7-8; no reliable D call. Germline V gene sequence: CDR1 SGHVS, CDR2 FQNEAQ. V lost 0 bases to trimming and J lost 0 bases, with 14 bases between them. This CDR3 has 18 amino acids. The CDR3 protein is CASSLAPTGVATNEKLFF. In DNA, the CDR3 is TGTGCCAGCAGCTTAGCGCCGACCGGGGTAGCAACTAATGAAAAACTGTTTTTT.

This rearrangement joins TRBV2 to TRBJ2-2, with 10 bases identical to TRBD1. This CDR3 has 18 residues. Germline assignment: CDR1 SNHLY and CDR2 FYNNEI. V trimming: 4 bases; J trimming: 5 bases; junction bases outside the gene matches: 13. The CDR3 spells CASSARDRGRVRTGELFF. DNA of the CDR3: TGTGCCAGCAGTGCCCGAGACAGGGGGCGAGTGAGAACCGGGGAGCTGTTTTTT.

The genes are TRBV7-2 and TRBJ2-5; 11 positions match TRBD2. CDR1 is SGHTA, CDR2 FQGNSA, per germline. The CDR3 extends over 16 amino acids. The V segment lost 5 bases and the J segment 5 bases; nucleotides outside the gene matches: 10. The CDR3 sequence: CASSIQTSGTGETQYF. The CDR3 nucleotides read TGTGCCAGCAGCATCCAGACTAGCGGGACGGGCGAGACCCAGTACTTC.

The CDR3 coding sequence is TGCGCCAGCAGTGATGTGGTGTTGACGGGACTCGGCTACACCTTC. Residues: CASSDVVLTGLGYTF. The chain couples TRBV10-2 to TRBJ1-2, with D possibly matching TRBD1 (5 bases). The CDR3 is 15 residues long. Germline V CDR1 and CDR2: WSHSY, SAAADI. V was trimmed by 3 bases and J by 8 bases, leaving 19 bases between them.

The rearrangement joins TRBV10-2 to TRBJ1-1, with D hard to call. CDR1 and CDR2 (germline): WSHSY, SAAADI. V gave up 4 bases and J gave up 4 bases, with 16 bases separating them. This CDR3 contains 15 residues. This CDR3 is CASSGSSIRLTEAFF. CDR3 DNA: TGCGCCAGCAGTGGGTCTTCAATTCGACTCACTGAAGCTTTCTTT.

The V call is TRBV6-6, the J call TRBJ1-1; TRBD1 matches at 8 bases. The germline gives CDR1 MNHNY, CDR2 SVGAGI (reference sequence). Trimming removed 4 bases from V and 5 bases from J; junction bases left unmatched: 12. There are 16 residues in the CDR3. The CDR3 sequence: CASSFSDQGAGTEAFF. CDR3 DNA: TGTGCCAGCAGTTTCTCCGACCAGGGGGCTGGGACTGAAGCTTTCTTT.

This chain links TRBV7-9 with TRBJ2-3; 13 positions agree with TRBD2. In germline, CDR1 is SEHNR, CDR2 FQNEAQ (reference sequence). The CDR3 is made up of 16 amino acids. The V and J ends lost 5 bases and 4 bases, in that order; junction bases with no gene match: 6. CDR3 amino acids: CASSLLTSGRSDTQYF. CDR3 nucleotide sequence: TGTGCCAGCAGCCTCCTGACTAGCGGGAGGTCAGATACGCAGTATTTT.

The rearrangement links TRBV5-1 to TRBJ1-2; D is possibly TRBD1 (6 bases). The CDR3 covers 13 residues. V gave up 0 bases and J gave up 7 bases, with 10 bases separating them. Germline V gene data show CDR1 as SGHRS and CDR2 as YFSETQ. CDR3 region: CASSLAQGAGYTF. The CDR3 DNA reads as TGCGCCAGCAGCTTGGCACAGGGCGCTGGCTACACCTTC.

This chain joins TRBV19 and TRBJ1-1; TRBD1 matches at 7 bases. Germline lookup yields CDR1 LNHDA and CDR2 SQIVND (reference sequence). The CDR3 contains 15 residues. J gave up 11 bases and V 1 base, and 13 bases lay outside the gene matches. This CDR3 is CASSIGGTDAQRAFF. The CDR3 DNA reads as TGTGCCAGTAGTATAGGAGGGACAGACGCTCAGAGGGCTTTCTTT.

This sequence joins TRBV6-4 and TRBJ1-6; 7 bases fit TRBD1. Germline V CDR1 and CDR2: MRHNA, SNTAGT. V gave up 4 bases and J gave up 5 bases; unmatched junction bases: 2. This CDR3 is built from 14 residues. The DNA for the CDR3 is TGTGCCAGCAGTGGACAGGGCGATAATTCACCCCTCCACTTT. Its protein product is CASSGQGDNSPLHF.

This clone has a handful of counts. Other DNA sequences in the sample encode the same CDR3. The rearrangement uses TRBV19 and TRBJ2-1, with 7 bases matching TRBD2. The V and J ends lost 5 bases and 1 base, in that order; junction bases with no gene match: 2. Germline CDR1 LNHDA, CDR2 SQIVND (reference sequence). The CDR3 loop spans 14 amino acids. The CDR3 loop is CASSSSGSYNEQFF. The CDR3 DNA reads TGTGCCAGTAGTTCTAGCGGATCCTACAATGAGCAGTTCTTC.

The gene calls are TRBV12-3 or TRBV12-4 and TRBJ2-5, with D tentatively TRBD1 (5 bases). The CDR3 consists of 13 residues. Trimming left V 7 bases short and J 6 bases short, with 15 bases between. The CDR3 DNA follows: TGTGCCAGCAACCACCAGGGTCGAAAGACCCAGTACTTC. Amino acids: CASNHQGRKTQYF.

This CDR3 reads CASSAQGFAANEKLFF. The CDR3 DNA is TGTGCCAGCAGTGCCCAGGGTTTCGCGGCTAATGAAAAACTGTTTTTT. The J gene is TRBJ1-4, the V gene TRBV6-1; D might be TRBD1 (5 bases). From germline, CDR1 is MNHNS and CDR2 SASEGT. The V gene lost 4 bases and the J gene lost 3 bases, with 15 bases spanning the gap. CDR3 length: 16 residues.

This rearrangement joins TRBV19 to TRBJ1-1; unclear D gene. Per germline, CDR1 LNHDA and CDR2 SQIVND (reference sequence). The V end lost 4 bases, the J end lost 1 base, and 13 bases lay between the germline ends. This CDR3 spans 15 amino acids. CDR3 bases: TGTGCCAGTAGTACGCCGGGAAGACGGAACACTGAAGCTTTCTTT. Amino acids: CASSTPGRRNTEAFF.

The rearrangement uses TRBV30 and TRBJ1-6; D is unclear. Per the germline V gene, CDR1 is GTSNPN and CDR2 is SVGIG (reference sequence). This CDR3 spans 13 amino acids. The V end lost 3 bases, the J end lost 6 bases, and 9 bases lay between the germline ends. This chain's CDR3 is CAWSVIFNSPLHF. The CDR3 DNA follows: TGTGCCTGGAGCGTTATCTTTAATTCACCCCTCCACTTT.

The chain employs TRBV5-1 and TRBJ1-1; D remains ambiguous. The germline V gene has CDR1 SGHRS and CDR2 YFSETQ. The V end was cut by 0 bases, the J end by 0 bases, with 9 bases between. This CDR3 is 15 amino acids long. The CDR3 DNA is TGCGCCAGCAGCTTGGTGCCAGGCCTGAACACTGAAGCTTTCTTT. Its translation: CASSLVPGLNTEAFF.

This clone was picked up one time. This chain links TRBV7-8 with TRBJ1-1; 8 nucleotides line up with TRBD1. V shed 5 bases and J 1 base; nucleotides not matched to a gene: 3. From germline, CDR1 is SGHVS and CDR2 FQNEAQ. CDR3 size: 14 residues. The CDR3 sequence is CASSGGQGNTEAFF. In DNA, the CDR3 is TGTGCCAGCAGCGGAGGACAGGGGAACACTGAAGCTTTCTTT.

The J gene is TRBJ2-2, the V gene TRBV19; 10 bases agree with TRBD2. The V and J ends lost 6 bases and 5 bases, in that order; junction bases with no gene match: 9. The CDR3 has 16 amino acids. The germline V gene has CDR1 LNHDA and CDR2 SQIVND (reference sequence). In DNA form, the CDR3 reads TGTGCCAGTAGCCCTGCACAGCGGGAGGGGACCGGGGAGCTGTTTTTT. This sequence encodes CASSPAQREGTGELFF.

This chain joins TRBV21-1 and TRBJ2-1; TRBD1 was called by the table and not checked on the DNA. TRBV21-1 is a documented pseudogene. The CDR3 contains 15 residues. CDR3 nucleotides: TGTGCCAGCAGCCCCCAAAAATCCTCCTACAATGAGCAGTTCTTC. The encoded protein is CASSPQKSSYNEQFF.